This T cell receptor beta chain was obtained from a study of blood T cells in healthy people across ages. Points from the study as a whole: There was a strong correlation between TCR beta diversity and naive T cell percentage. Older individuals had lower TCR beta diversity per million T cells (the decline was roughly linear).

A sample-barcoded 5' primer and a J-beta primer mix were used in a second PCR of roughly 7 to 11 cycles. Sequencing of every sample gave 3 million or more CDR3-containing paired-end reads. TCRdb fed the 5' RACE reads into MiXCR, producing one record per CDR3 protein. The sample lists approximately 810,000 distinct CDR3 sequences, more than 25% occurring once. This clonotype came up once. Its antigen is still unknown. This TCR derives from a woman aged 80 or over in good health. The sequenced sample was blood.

CDR3 protein: CASSLGQVHRPQHF. CDR3 nucleotides: TGTGCCAGCAGCCTCGGACAGGTCCATAGGCCCCAGCATTTT. The V call is TRBV7-2, the J call TRBJ1-5; TRBD1 matches at 7 bases. Germline assignment: CDR1 SGHTA and CDR2 FQGNSA. V shed 5 bases and J 9 bases; nucleotides not matched to a gene: 10. The CDR3 spans 14 residues.